This passage covers 10 T cell receptor beta chains from one sample sequenced in a study of control samples from healthy donors and cancer patients. Sequenced by immunoSEQ multiplex PCR; TCRdb stores in-frame clones only, minus some. The profile shows approximately 83,000 clones, approximately 93% of them singletons. The sample comprised blood. These receptors were taken from a woman in her thirties in good health.

The chain combines TRBV15 with TRBJ1-1; no definite D call. Trimming took off 5 bases at V and 4 bases at J, with 14 bases between the two ends. The germline CDR1 and CDR2 sequences are LNHNV and YYDKDF (reference sequence). This CDR3 is 14 amino acids long. DNA of the CDR3: TGTGCCACCAGCCCCTCGCGGGAGGGCACTGAAGCTTTCTTT. It encodes CATSPSREGTEAFF.

Concerning this clone: A junction boundary mismatches the germline segment, possibly from a read error. The CDR3 here is CASSLLGSDQPQHF. The CDR3 DNA is TGTGCCAGCAGCTTACTTGGTAGCGATCAGCCCCAGCATTTT. The genes are TRBV7-9 and TRBJ1-5; no clear D gene. Germline-derived CDR1 and CDR2 are SEHNR and FQNEAQ (reference sequence). The CDR3 contains 14 residues.

This chain uses TRBV7-9 with TRBJ1-1; no firm D call. With 3 bases removed from V and 2 bases from J, the gap between germline ends came to 10 bases. The CDR3 extends over 14 amino acids. CDR1 is SEHNR, CDR2 FQNEAQ, per germline (reference sequence). The CDR3 loop is CASSFSAGNTEAFF. DNA of the CDR3: TGTGCCAGCAGCTTTTCGGCGGGTAACACTGAAGCTTTCTTT.

V gene TRBV19 combines with J gene TRBJ2-7; 7 nucleotides match TRBD1. V lost 6 bases and J lost 7; bases outside the gene matches: 9. CDR1 is LNHDA and CDR2 is SQIVND in the germline V gene (reference sequence). The length of the CDR3 is 13 residues. CDR3 DNA: TGTGCCAGTAGCCTGACAGGGTCTCGGGAGCAGTACTTC. Translating it yields CASSLTGSREQYF.

The V gene is TRBV11-3, the J gene TRBJ1-1; the D gene is possibly TRBD1 (6 bases). The CDR3 loop spans 13 amino acids. Germline V gene data show CDR1 as SGHNT and CDR2 as YENEEA. V lost 0 bases, J lost 8 bases, and 10 bases lay in between. CDR3 coding DNA: TGTGCCAGCAGCTTAGATTTTAGGGGGGAAGCTTTCTTT. Its protein is CASSLDFRGEAFF.

The V call is TRBV6-5, the J call TRBJ1-5; D remains unclear. V lost 8 bases, J lost 4 bases, and 12 bases lay in between. The CDR3 is 13 amino acids. Germline CDR1 is MNHEY and CDR2 is SVGAGI. The CDR3 region has the DNA TGTGCCAGCTCTTGGGCTCGGAATCAGCCCCAGCATTTT. Protein sequence: CASSWARNQPQHF.

This clone was found a few times. The chain uses TRBV28 and TRBJ1-5; D is unresolved. V was shortened by 5 bases and J by 2 bases, with 16 bases between the two germline ends. Looked up from germline, CDR1 is MDHEN and CDR2 is SYDVKM. This CDR3 comprises 16 residues. The CDR3 here is CASSPLGSGRNQPQHF. CDR3 DNA sequence: TGTGCCAGCAGTCCTCTGGGGTCAGGTCGCAATCAGCCCCAGCATTTT.

The chain recombines TRBV6-5 with TRBJ1-1, with a tentative D call TRBD1 (6 bases). The CDR3 is 12 residues long. V gave up 11 bases and J gave up 4 bases, with 14 bases separating them. Germline V gene lookup returns CDR1 MNHEY and CDR2 SVGAGI. The chain's CDR3 is CAARTGITEAFF. The CDR3 bases are TGTGCCGCACGAACAGGGATCACTGAAGCTTTCTTT.

V and J are TRBV6-1 and TRBJ2-2; perhaps D is TRBD1 or TRBD2 (6 bases each). The germline V gene has CDR1 MNHNS and CDR2 SASEGT. V dropped 0 bases and J dropped 7 bases, with 15 bases sitting between them. The CDR3 contains 16 residues. CDR3 bases: TGTGCCAGCAGTGAAGCGGGTGAGGGGGGCGGCGGGGAGCTGTTTTTT. This translates into CASSEAGEGGGGELFF.

Only one count was recorded for this clone. J is TRBJ2-1 and V is TRBV4-1; TRBD2 agrees at 11 bases. Germline V gene lookup returns CDR1 MGHRA and CDR2 YSYEKL. CDR3 length equals 16 residues. J lost 3 bases, V lost 0 bases, and 1 base had no gene match. DNA of the CDR3: TGCGCCAGCAGCCAAGAGGGACTAGCGGTCTACAATGAGCAGTTCTTC. Translating it yields CASSQEGLAVYNEQFF.